Below are 13 T cell receptor beta chains sequenced from a single sample in a study of T cell responses to AZD1222 COVID-19 vaccine. Measured with immunoSEQ multiplex PCR; TCRdb has only the in-frame clones, and not every one. The sample includes about 190,000 clones, approximately 91% of them seen just once. Sequencing used peripheral blood, obtained on day 0 of AZD1222 vaccination. These receptors were taken from an adult in good health.

This chain connects TRBV19 to TRBJ2-3; 14 bases are a match to TRBD2. The CDR3 has 19 amino acids. Germline CDR1 and CDR2: LNHDA and SQIVND (reference sequence). V lost 6 bases to trimming and J lost 0 bases; unmatched junction nucleotides: 11. The CDR3 region has the DNA TGTGCCAGTAGAGTCCCCGTTGGACTAGCGGGGGGAAGCACAGATACGCAGTATTTT. Protein product: CASRVPVGLAGGSTDTQYF.

The chain recombines TRBV14 with TRBJ1-6; 8 nucleotides align to TRBD1. Germline assignment: CDR1 SGHDN and CDR2 FVKESK. Unmatched junction bases numbered 12, after V lost 4 bases and J lost 10 bases. The CDR3 sequence is 16 residues long. CDR3: CASSLFGETGESPLHF. As DNA, the CDR3 is TGTGCCAGCAGCCTTTTCGGCGAGACAGGGGAATCACCCCTCCACTTT.

J is TRBJ2-1 and V is TRBV27; 9 bases agree with TRBD2. With 0 bases clipped from V and 5 bases from J, the junction kept 8 bases outside the gene matches. There are 17 residues in the CDR3. Per the germline V gene, CDR1 is MNHEY and CDR2 is SMNVEV (reference sequence). The CDR3 reads CASSLSPGASGNNEQFF. Written as DNA, the CDR3 is TGTGCCAGCAGTTTATCCCCCGGGGCTAGCGGGAACAATGAGCAGTTCTTC.

The chain couples TRBV4-1 to TRBJ1-2, with D uncertain. Germline-derived CDR1 and CDR2 are MGHRA and YSYEKL. The V gene lost 0 bases and the J gene lost 6 bases, with 5 bases spanning the gap. CDR3 length equals 12 residues. The CDR3: CASSQDSDGYTF. In DNA, the CDR3 is TGCGCCAGCAGCCAAGATAGTGATGGCTACACCTTC.

The rearrangement links TRBV23-1 to TRBJ1-2; D remains ambiguous. TRBV23-1 is known as an ORF, though its function is uncertain. This CDR3 comprises 22 residues. The germline V and J ends were trimmed by 0 bases and 0 bases, with 29 bases remaining between them. This CDR3 reads CASSQSSSPGEGNRIANYGYTF. In DNA form, the CDR3 reads TGCGCCAGCAGTCAATCGAGTTCGCCCGGTGAAGGGAATCGGATTGCTAACTATGGCTACACCTTC.

The gene calls are TRBV28 and TRBJ2-7, with 7 bases that match TRBD2. CDR3 length: 15 residues. The V segment lost 7 bases and the J segment 4 bases; nucleotides outside the gene matches: 13. Germline V gives CDR1 MDHEN, CDR2 SYDVKM. The DNA of the CDR3 is TGTGCCAGCAAAGGGAGGGTGACAGTAAGATACGAGCAGTACTTC. Amino acid sequence: CASKGRVTVRYEQYF.

The rearrangement links TRBV5-4 to TRBJ2-1, with D unclear. Trimming removed 0 bases from V and 9 bases from J, with 10 bases in between. Germline CDR1 SGHNT, CDR2 YYREEE (reference sequence). The CDR3 totals 13 residues. CDR3 sequence (DNA): TGTGCCAGCAGCTTGGTGGCCCTTGGTGAGCAGTTCTTC. Protein sequence: CASSLVALGEQFF. The full variable domain, completed using reference TRBV5-4 and TRBJ2-1, is ETGVTQSPTHLIKTRGQQVTLRCSSQSGHNTVSWYQQALGQGPQFIFQYYREEENGRGNFPPRFSGLQFPNYSSELNVNALELDDSALYLCASSLVALGEQFFGPGTRLTVL.

V usage is TRBV24-1 and J usage is TRBJ2-1; the match to TRBD2 covers 15 bases. Germline V gene data show CDR1 as KGHDR and CDR2 as SFDVKD. The trim removed 0 bases at V and 9 bases at J, leaving 2 bases unmatched. This CDR3 spans 16 amino acids. The CDR3 loop is CATSDLGTSGRIEQFF. For the CDR3, the DNA is TGTGCCACCAGTGATTTGGGGACTAGCGGGAGGATTGAGCAGTTCTTC.

The gene calls are TRBV6-5 and TRBJ1-2; D is unresolved. Trimming cost V 8 bases and J 8 bases, with 18 bases left between them. Germline CDR1 reads MNHEY; CDR2 reads SVGAGI. CDR3 length equals 13 residues. This CDR3 is CASSEGPRAGYTF. The CDR3 nucleotides are TGTGCCAGCTCCGAAGGGCCGCGGGCCGGCTACACCTTC.

V gene TRBV27 combines with J gene TRBJ1-1, with D unresolved. V lost 6 bases to trimming and J lost 4 bases, with 12 bases between them. Germline V lookup: CDR1 MNHEY, CDR2 SMNVEV (reference sequence). The CDR3 loop spans 13 amino acids. CDR3 region: CASSIDRGTEAFF. CDR3 nucleotides: TGTGCCAGCAGCATCGACCGAGGCACTGAAGCTTTCTTT.

The rearrangement uses TRBV11-1 and TRBJ1-5, with a tentative D call TRBD1 (5 bases). CDR1 is SGHAT and CDR2 is FQDESV in the germline V gene (reference sequence). The CDR3 length is 18 residues. V was cut by 0 bases and J by 0 bases, with 15 bases left in between. The CDR3 sequence is CASSLARGGIYSNQPQHF. CDR3 bases: TGTGCCAGCAGCTTAGCGCGTGGGGGGATCTATAGCAATCAGCCCCAGCATTTT.

The J gene is TRBJ2-3, the V gene TRBV9; 9 bases align to TRBD2. Germline assignment: CDR1 SGDLS and CDR2 YYNGEE. The CDR3 consists of 18 residues. The J segment lost 3 bases and the V segment lost 2 bases, leaving 13 bases of the junction unmatched. The CDR3 protein is CASSVLTRGGEETDTQYF. The CDR3, as DNA: TGTGCCAGCAGCGTCCTCACCCGCGGGGGGGAAGAGACAGATACGCAGTATTTT.

The chain recombines TRBV7-9 with TRBJ1-2; 7 positions match TRBD1. The germline V gene encodes CDR1 SEHNR and CDR2 FQNEAQ (reference sequence). V gave up 5 bases and J gave up 4 bases; unmatched junction bases: 4. The CDR3 contains 13 residues. The CDR3: CASSPGGGYGYTF. In DNA, the CDR3 is TGTGCCAGCAGCCCAGGGGGAGGCTATGGCTACACCTTC.